The clone carrying this T cell receptor (beta chain) has at least ten counts. Its matching antigen is unknown. The sample comes from a study of CD8 T cells in ankylosing spondylitis. General observations from the study: A subset of motif variants has previously been described in the synovial fluid and blood of reactive arthritis. Significant enrichment of disease-linked clones was reported in matched ankylosing spondylitis synovial fluid. Blood of patients with ankylosing spondylitis appeared to be characterized by a TCR beta motif of several highly homologous variants.

Germline trimming cut 7 bases from V and 4 bases from J; bases unmatched to any gene: 12. The CDR3 has 17 amino acids. For TCR beta, libraries came from quantitative 5'-RACE with molecular barcodes. TCRdb recomputed calls from the 5' RACE reads with MiXCR, one row per CDR3 protein. Found here are approximately 190,000 distinct CDR3 sequences, over 10% of them singletons; the top ten hold approximately 10%. The J gene is TRBJ2-7, the V gene TRBV12-3 or TRBV12-4; 14 nucleotides align to TRBD2. Sequencing was done on a sample of blood, either unsorted or a sorted T cell fraction (not recorded which). The TCR was taken from a female donor with ankylosing spondylitis or in good health (not recorded which). The CDR3 sequence: CASTPLRRTSGRYEQYF. DNA of the CDR3: TGTGCCAGCACTCCCCTTAGGAGGACTAGCGGGAGGTACGAGCAGTACTTC.